This TCR beta chain was documented in a study of control samples from healthy donors and cancer patients. Repertoires were generated with immunoSEQ multiplex PCR, while TCRdb's copy carries only in-frame clones and drops some. The sample records around 70,000 clones, around 87% being singletons. The ends were cut back, 0 bases at V and 8 bases at J, with 11 bases in the middle. CDR1 is SGHRS and CDR2 is YFSETQ in the germline V gene. CDR3 length equals 13 residues. V usage is TRBV5-1 and J usage is TRBJ1-2; D gene ambiguous. The sequence derives from a woman between 50 and 59 years old with head and neck cancer. Sequenced material: PBMCs. CDR3 coding DNA: TGCGCCAGCAGCTTGGACAGCGCTGGGGGCTACACCTTC. As protein: CASSLDSAGGYTF.